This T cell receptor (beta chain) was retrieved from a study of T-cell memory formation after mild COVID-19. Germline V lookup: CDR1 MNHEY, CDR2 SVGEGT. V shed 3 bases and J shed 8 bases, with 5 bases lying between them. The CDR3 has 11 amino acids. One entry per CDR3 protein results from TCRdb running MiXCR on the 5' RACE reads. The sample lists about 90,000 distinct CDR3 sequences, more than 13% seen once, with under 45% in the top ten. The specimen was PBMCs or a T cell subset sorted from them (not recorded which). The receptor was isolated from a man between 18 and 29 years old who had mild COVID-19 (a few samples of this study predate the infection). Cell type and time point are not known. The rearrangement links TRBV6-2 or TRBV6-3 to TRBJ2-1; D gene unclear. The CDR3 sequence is CASSYGHEQFF. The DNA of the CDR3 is TGTGCCAGCAGTTATGGTCATGAGCAGTTCTTC.